These 23 T cell receptor beta chains came from one sample sequenced in a study of early T cells in non-severe SARS-CoV-2 infection (dated by TCRdb to the early 2020s). The library relied on 5' RACE. Sequencing relied on a NextSeq 500. TCRdb ran its own pipeline on the public reads, namely fastp trimming at Q25 and MiXCR clone calling, and kept in-frame beta chains. Rows merge per CDR3 protein into single entries with the most common DNA and genes. Present in this sample are about 84,000 distinct CDR3 sequences, 9% to 14% of which were seen just once. The ten largest clones take up over 2.5% of the sample. The specimen sequenced was whole blood. All receptors come from an adult who was a healthcare worker with PCR-confirmed SARS-CoV-2 infection or an uninfected control (not recorded which).

The V gene is TRBV5-6, the J gene TRBJ2-7; 7 bases are shared with TRBD1. Germline V gives CDR1 SGHDT, CDR2 YYEEEE. V dropped 1 base and J dropped 5; count of bases not matched to a gene: 3. The CDR3 loop spans 13 amino acids. CDR3 nucleotide sequence: TGTGCCAGCAGCTTGAGGGGGCGAAACGAGCAGTACTTC. Encoded protein: CASSLRGRNEQYF.

The chain combines TRBV13 with TRBJ1-1; D is perhaps TRBD1 (5 bases). Germline lookup yields CDR1 PRHDT and CDR2 FYEKMQ (reference sequence). V was pared by 3 bases and J by 4 bases, with 9 bases between. The CDR3 extends over 13 amino acids. Here the CDR3 DNA reads TGTGCCAGCAGCTTCTGGGGGGGCACTGAAGCTTTCTTT. Its protein is CASSFWGGTEAFF.

Comments on this clonotype: Being one base from a much bigger clone, this may be a read error. The CDR3 does not close with the conserved phenylalanine or tryptophan, likely indicating a read error. The chain joins TRBV11-3 to TRBJ1-1; D perhaps matches TRBD1 (6 bases). The CDR3 totals 15 residues. Trimming shortened V by 5 bases and J by 1 base, and 14 bases separated the two germline ends. Germline CDR1 SGHNT, CDR2 YENEEA. The CDR3 region is CASSLGHRENTEAFS. The CDR3 coding sequence is TGTGCCAGCAGCCTGGGACACCGGGAGAACACTGAAGCTTTCTCT.

J is TRBJ2-7 and V is TRBV5-6; D may be TRBD2 (6 bases). The V gene lost 4 bases and the J gene lost 1 base, with 15 bases spanning the gap. From germline, CDR1 is SGHDT and CDR2 YYEEEE. The CDR3 consists of 15 residues. The CDR3 protein is CASSEGVGLSYEQYF. The CDR3 DNA follows: TGTGCCAGCAGCGAGGGAGTGGGACTTTCCTACGAGCAGTACTTC.

This clonotype was seen more than once but under ten times. The chain couples TRBV6-5 to TRBJ1-3; 9 bases fit TRBD1. CDR3 length: 17 residues. Trimming at V came to 6 bases and at J to 7 bases, leaving 16 bases not matched to a gene. The germline gives CDR1 MNHEY, CDR2 SVGAGI. In DNA form, the CDR3 reads TGTGCCAGCAGCCGCGGACTACGGGGACAGGGATGGAACACCATATATTTT. Encoded protein: CASSRGLRGQGWNTIYF.

This clonotype was counted a few times. The chain combines TRBV11-2 with TRBJ2-3; D is ambiguous. Trimming stripped 3 bases from V and 4 bases from J, with 14 bases between. The CDR3 covers 15 residues. CDR1 SGHAT and CDR2 FQNNGV come from the germline V gene. Here the CDR3 reads CASSFELQNSDTQYF. CDR3 DNA sequence: TGTGCCAGCAGCTTCGAGCTCCAGAATTCAGATACGCAGTATTTT.

This sequence joins TRBV6-1 and TRBJ1-4; possible D gene TRBD1, 5 bases. Germline V gene data show CDR1 as MNHNS and CDR2 as SASEGT. Trimming pared 4 bases from V and 4 bases from J, leaving 13 bases between. CDR3 length: 15 amino acids. CDR3 sequence (DNA): TGTGCCAGCAGTGTCGAGGGGAGTCATAATGAAAAACTGTTTTTT. It codes for CASSVEGSHNEKLFF.

This clonotype was observed at least ten times. V and J are TRBV2 and TRBJ2-3; maybe TRBD2 (5 bases). V was clipped by 1 base and J by 12 bases, with 8 bases between them. CDR3 length: 11 residues. Germline V lookup: CDR1 SNHLY, CDR2 FYNNEI. CDR3 sequence (DNA): TGTGCCAGCAGTGAAGGGACTTACCAGTATTTT. This encodes CASSEGTYQYF.

This clonotype was seen ten or more times. The chain combines TRBV18 with TRBJ1-2, with D unresolved. CDR3 length equals 13 residues. Germline V gene data show CDR1 as KGHSH and CDR2 as LQKENI. With 3 bases removed from V and 4 bases from J, the gap between germline ends came to 9 bases. In DNA, the CDR3 is TGTGCCAGCTCACCGGGGTCTGGCTATGGCTACACCTTC. Its translation: CASSPGSGYGYTF. The whole variable domain, filled in from reference TRBV18 and TRBJ1-2, reads NAGVMQNPRHLVRRRGQEARLRCSPMKGHSHVYWYRQLPEEGLKFMVYLQKENIIDESGMPKERFSAEFPKEGPSILRIQQVVRGDSAAYFCASSPGSGYGYTFGSGTRLTVV.

This clonotype occurred many times. This chain connects TRBV25-1 to TRBJ2-5; tentatively, D is TRBD2 (6 bases). The CDR3 runs to 14 residues. The germline CDR1 and CDR2 sequences are MGHDK and SYGVNS. The V gene lost 8 bases and the J gene lost 5 bases, with 18 bases spanning the gap. The CDR3 sequence: CASVGTRGGETQYF. In nucleotides, the CDR3 is TGTGCCAGCGTCGGGACCCGAGGAGGGGAGACCCAGTACTTC.

The chain uses TRBV27 and TRBJ1-2; the D gene is possibly TRBD1 (5 bases). V was clipped by 5 bases and J by 5 bases, with 21 bases between them. Germline CDR1 MNHEY, CDR2 SMNVEV (reference sequence). This CDR3 has 16 residues. The CDR3 here is CASSRRDSLAGYGYTF. For the CDR3, the DNA is TGTGCCAGCAGTCGGCGGGACTCCCTAGCCGGGTATGGCTACACCTTC.

This clonotype was counted between two and nine times. The gene calls are TRBV24-1 and TRBJ2-7; D is undetermined. The V end was cut by 4 bases, the J end by 2 bases, with 11 bases between. CDR3 length: 14 amino acids. CDR1 is KGHDR and CDR2 is SFDVKD in the germline V gene. The CDR3 protein is CATSDPDKPYEQYF. CDR3 coding DNA: TGTGCCACCAGTGACCCCGACAAGCCCTACGAGCAGTACTTC.

This rearrangement joins TRBV5-1 to TRBJ2-1, with D possibly matching TRBD2 (6 bases). This CDR3 spans 14 amino acids. Looked up from germline, CDR1 is SGHRS and CDR2 is YFSETQ. V lost 6 bases and J 7 bases, leaving 17 bases between the germline ends. In nucleotides, the CDR3 is TGCGCCAGCACACTGGCGGGGAGAGGTAATGAGCAGTTCTTC. Protein: CASTLAGRGNEQFF.

This clonotype came up a few times. This chain connects TRBV6-2 or TRBV6-3 to TRBJ2-7; D ambiguous. Germline V gives CDR1 MNHEY, CDR2 SVGEGT. V shed 2 bases and J shed 2 bases, with 10 bases lying between them. This CDR3 region has 14 residues. CDR3 loop: CASSYPRATYEQYF. DNA of the CDR3: TGTGCCAGCAGTTACCCCCGAGCCACCTACGAGCAGTACTTC.

This clonotype was recorded at least ten times. The genes are TRBV20-1 and TRBJ2-2; D remains ambiguous. Between the trimmed V and J ends, which lost 1 base and 0 bases, there was a span of 6 bases. CDR3 length equals 14 residues. Germline CDR1 and CDR2: DFQATT and SNEGSKA (reference sequence). The CDR3 coding sequence is TGCAGTGCTAGAGGGCACCCGAACACCGGGGAGCTGTTTTTT. Translation: CSARGHPNTGELFF.

This clonotype was detected ten times or more. V and J are TRBV5-1 and TRBJ1-1; D not certain. This CDR3 is built from 13 residues. V was trimmed by 2 bases and J by 4 bases, leaving 9 bases between them. Germline loops: CDR1 SGHRS, CDR2 YFSETQ. Here the CDR3 reads CASSFRIGTEAFF. The CDR3 DNA reads TGCGCCAGCAGCTTTAGAATCGGCACTGAAGCTTTCTTT. Complete variable domain (other parts from reference TRBV5-1 and TRBJ1-1): KAGVTQTPRYLIKTRGQQVTLSCSPISGHRSVSWYQQTPGQGLQFLFEYFSETQRNKGNFPGRFSGRQFSNSRSEMNVSTLELGDSALYLCASSFRIGTEAFFGQGTRLTVV.

This clonotype has just a few counts. CDR3 amino acids: CATPRGSTGELFF. The CDR3 DNA is TGTGCCACCCCGCGGGGGAGCACCGGGGAGCTGTTTTTT. The chain carries TRBV11-2 and TRBJ2-2; 7 bases are shared with TRBD2. The V gene's germline CDR1 is SGHAT and CDR2 FQNNGV. Trimming at V came to 10 bases and at J to 4 bases, leaving 6 bases not matched to a gene. This CDR3 comprises 13 residues.

The gene calls are TRBV6-6 and TRBJ2-5; D call uncertain. The germline V and J ends were trimmed by 5 bases and 2 bases, with 9 bases remaining between them. The CDR3 has 13 amino acids. Germline V gene lookup returns CDR1 MNHNY and CDR2 SVGAGI (reference sequence). CDR3 nucleotides: TGTGCCAGCAGTGTGGCAGGACAAGAGACCCAGTACTTC. Protein product: CASSVAGQETQYF.

In this sample, this clonotype turned up many times. This rearrangement joins TRBV20-1 to TRBJ2-7; 7 nucleotides align to TRBD2. V shed 7 bases, J shed 2 bases, and the junction held 8 bases outside the gene matches. CDR3 length: 13 amino acids. Germline loops: CDR1 DFQATT, CDR2 SNEGSKA (reference sequence). As DNA, the CDR3 is TGCAGTGTCCCTACGGGGGGACCCTACGAGCAGTACTTC. Its translation: CSVPTGGPYEQYF.

This rearrangement joins TRBV7-2 to TRBJ2-1, with D hard to call. Trimming shortened V by 2 bases and J by 8 bases, and 16 bases separated the two germline ends. The CDR3 spans 15 residues. Germline V gene sequence: CDR1 SGHTA, CDR2 FQGNSA. CDR3 residues: CASSLSRGVSDEQFF. CDR3 coding DNA: TGTGCCAGCAGCTTATCTCGTGGCGTATCGGATGAGCAGTTCTTC.

This clonotype has ten or more counts. One junction end does not reproduce the germline sequence, and a read error may be involved. The chain recombines TRBV3-1 with TRBJ1-6; 8 bases are a match to TRBD1. The length of the CDR3 is 18 residues. Germline V gives CDR1 LGHDT, CDR2 YNNKEL (reference sequence). The CDR3 sequence: CASSQLNRGNSYNSPLHF. CDR3 bases: TGTGCCAGCAGCCAACTGAACAGGGGGAACTCCTATAATTCACCCCTCCATTTT.

The chain combines TRBV28 with TRBJ2-7; the D gene is possibly TRBD2 (6 bases). Per germline, CDR1 MDHEN and CDR2 SYDVKM. Trimming pared 3 bases from V and 3 bases from J, leaving 15 bases between. The CDR3 is made up of 15 amino acids. CDR3 region: CASSFSWRGNYEQYF. The CDR3, as DNA: TGTGCCAGCAGTTTTTCCTGGAGGGGAAACTACGAGCAGTACTTC.

CDR3 nucleotide sequence: TGCAGTGCTAGGCTGTCGGGACTAGCGGAGTTCTTC. It encodes CSARLSGLAEFF. V usage is TRBV20-1 and J usage is TRBJ2-1; 11 bases agree with TRBD2. The CDR3 extends over 12 amino acids. CDR1 and CDR2 (germline): DFQATT, SNEGSKA (reference sequence). J gave up 14 bases and V 3 bases, and 6 bases lay outside the gene matches.